Following are 2 T cell receptor beta chains from one sample sequenced in a study of tumor-infiltrating lymphocytes in glioblastoma multiforme. Multiple V-beta primers and a C-beta primer amplified TCRB from RNA. MiXCR, applied by TCRdb to the multiplex PCR reads, yields one record per CDR3 protein. Of about 8,400 distinct CDR3 sequences detected, nearly 75% appear once; the ten largest clones hold 51%. Source material: brain tumor tissue. All receptors derive from a male donor with glioblastoma.

This chain links TRBV29-1 with TRBJ1-3, with 7 bases that match TRBD1. Germline-derived CDR1 and CDR2 are SQVTM and ANQGSEA. The CDR3 is made up of 14 amino acids. Unmatched junction bases numbered 4, after V lost 1 base and J lost 4 bases. CDR3 protein: CSVEGQGVGNTIYF. CDR3 in DNA: TGCAGCGTTGAAGGTCAGGGGGTAGGAAACACCATATATTTT.

The genes are TRBV29-1 and TRBJ2-7, with D unclear. This CDR3 contains 13 residues. Germline CDR1 and CDR2: SQVTM and ANQGSEA. With 3 bases removed from V and 3 bases from J, the gap between germline ends came to 12 bases. The CDR3, as DNA: TGCAGCGTTGAGAGGAGCCGAGGCTACGAGCAGTACTTC. Its translation is CSVERSRGYEQYF.